The next 29 T cell receptor beta chains were all read from a single sample in a study of memory CD4+ T cells and cytomegalovirus serostatus. The data were produced by immunoSEQ multiplex PCR, yet TCRdb's version contains in-frame clones alone and is incomplete. The sample has some 60,000 clones, roughly 77% seen once. Single viable CD3+CD4+CD8-CD45RO+ cells were sorted as the memory CD4+ T cells. Sequences were obtained from memory CD4+ T cells from blood. The receptors were sampled from an adult in good health and CMV-seronegative.

This clone was picked up one time. The CDR3 reads CASSQGWGGAYEQYF. CDR3 nucleotides: TGTGCCAGCAGCCAGGGCTGGGGAGGTGCCTACGAGCAGTACTTC. The rearrangement uses TRBV4-2 and TRBJ2-7; weak D call: TRBD2 (6 bases). Trimming cost V 3 bases and J 2 bases, with 14 bases left between them. This CDR3 is built from 15 residues. The V gene's germline CDR1 is LGHNA and CDR2 YNFKEQ.

This chain links TRBV5-1 with TRBJ2-7; the match to TRBD1 covers 10 bases. Germline lookup yields CDR1 SGHRS and CDR2 YFSETQ. The CDR3 sequence is 15 residues long. V lost 7 bases to trimming and J lost 7 bases; unmatched junction nucleotides: 14. The CDR3 coding sequence is TGCGCCAGCCGCCCGCGGGACAGGGGTTCAAGTGAGCAGTACTTC. It translates to CASRPRDRGSSEQYF.

The chain has TRBV6-1 and TRBJ2-7; possibly TRBD1 for D (6 bases). CDR3 length: 14 residues. V gave up 2 bases and J gave up 6 bases, with 14 bases separating them. CDR1 and CDR2 from the germline V gene are MNHNS and SASEGT. DNA for the CDR3: TGTGCCAGCAGTGAACTACAGGGTATGGGCGAGCAGTACTTC. As protein: CASSELQGMGEQYF.

The CDR3 reads CASSVGGGLVSGYTF. In DNA, the CDR3 is TGTGCCAGCAGCGTAGGTGGGGGGTTAGTCAGTGGCTACACCTTC. The V gene is TRBV9, the J gene TRBJ1-2; D might be TRBD1 (5 bases). The CDR3 loop spans 15 amino acids. Between the trimmed V and J ends, which lost 0 bases and 7 bases, there was a span of 16 bases. Germline V gives CDR1 SGDLS, CDR2 YYNGEE.

The chain has TRBV9 and TRBJ1-3; D ambiguous. Trimming pared 3 bases from V and 1 base from J, leaving 11 bases between. The V gene's germline CDR1 is SGDLS and CDR2 YYNGEE. There are 15 residues in the CDR3. CDR3 bases: TGTGCCAGCAGCGCAGCCCCGGGATCTGGAAACACCATATATTTT. Its protein product is CASSAAPGSGNTIYF.

This rearrangement joins TRBV18 to TRBJ1-1, with D uncertain. Germline V gene data show CDR1 as KGHSH and CDR2 as LQKENI. The V end lost 1 base, the J end lost 2 bases, and 11 bases lay between the germline ends. This CDR3 is 15 amino acids long. CDR3 bases: TGTGCCAGCTCACCACAGACCCATGGTAACACTGAAGCTTTCTTT. This encodes CASSPQTHGNTEAFF.

The chain recombines TRBV7-9 with TRBJ2-1; 9 nucleotides line up with TRBD2. The V gene end was trimmed by 5 bases and the J gene end by 6 bases; junction bases not matched to a gene: 11. Germline CDR1 is SEHNR and CDR2 is FQNEAQ (reference sequence). There are 16 residues in the CDR3. The CDR3 reads CASSLSGGRAGNEQFF. In DNA, the CDR3 is TGTGCCAGCAGCCTATCTGGCGGGAGGGCTGGCAATGAGCAGTTCTTC.

Notes on this clone: Other DNA sequences from this sample encode an identical CDR3 as well. The chain recombines TRBV11-3 with TRBJ1-1; 7 bases fit TRBD1. Germline CDR1 reads SGHNT; CDR2 reads YENEEA. The ends lost 5 bases at V and 0 bases at J; junction bases unmatched: 6. The CDR3 loop spans 15 amino acids. The CDR3 sequence is CASSLTGRMNTEAFF. CDR3 nucleotides: TGTGCCAGCAGCCTGACAGGGCGCATGAACACTGAAGCTTTCTTT.

V usage is TRBV10-1 and J usage is TRBJ2-3; the D gene could be TRBD1 or TRBD2 (6 bases each). V lost 4 bases and J 4 bases, leaving 18 bases between the germline ends. CDR1 and CDR2 from the germline V gene are WNHNN and SYGVQD (reference sequence). CDR3 length: 16 amino acids. The CDR3 here is CASSGKRGARSDTQYF. CDR3 bases: TGCGCCAGCAGTGGAAAAAGGGGGGCTAGGTCAGATACGCAGTATTTT.

The V call is TRBV30, the J call TRBJ2-2; 7 bases match TRBD2. This CDR3 comprises 15 residues. V shed 1 base, J shed 5 bases, and the junction held 7 bases outside the gene matches. In germline, CDR1 is GTSNPN, CDR2 SVGIG (reference sequence). CDR3 sequence (DNA): TGTGCCTGGAGTGCACTCAGCGGGGTTACCGGGGAGCTGTTTTTT. Translating it yields CAWSALSGVTGELFF. The whole variable domain, filled in from reference TRBV30 and TRBJ2-2, reads SQTIHQWPATLVQPVGSPLSLECTVEGTSNPNLYWYRQAAGRGLQLLFYSVGIGQISSEVPQNLSASRPQDRQFILSSKKLLLSDSGFYLCAWSALSGVTGELFFGEGSRLTVL.

The chain joins TRBV6-6 to TRBJ1-2; the D gene is possibly TRBD1 (5 bases). This CDR3 is 13 amino acids long. Germline lookup yields CDR1 MNHNY and CDR2 SVGAGI (reference sequence). With 2 bases removed from V and 6 bases from J, the gap between germline ends came to 10 bases. As DNA, the CDR3 is TGTGCCAGCAGTTACGGGCAGGGAAATGGCTACACCTTC. Encoded protein: CASSYGQGNGYTF.

The chain is built from TRBV5-1 and TRBJ1-1; TRBD1 matches 7 bases. This CDR3 is 16 amino acids long. CDR1 is SGHRS, CDR2 YFSETQ, per germline. With V trimmed by 0 bases and J by 1 base, 6 bases remained unmatched. CDR3 sequence (DNA): TGCGCCAGCAGCTTGGAAATTAACAGGGGGAACACTGAAGCTTTCTTT. It codes for CASSLEINRGNTEAFF. Filled out from reference TRBV5-1 and TRBJ1-1, the complete variable domain reads KAGVTQTPRYLIKTRGQQVTLSCSPISGHRSVSWYQQTPGQGLQFLFEYFSETQRNKGNFPGRFSGRQFSNSRSEMNVSTLELGDSALYLCASSLEINRGNTEAFFGQGTRLTVV.

This chain links TRBV6-5 with TRBJ2-1; maybe TRBD1 (5 bases). V gave up 0 bases and J gave up 8 bases, with 14 bases separating them. The germline gives CDR1 MNHEY, CDR2 SVGAGI. This CDR3 region has 15 residues. CDR3 coding DNA: TGTGCCAGCAGTTACTCGGCAGGGATGGGCGATGAGCAGTTCTTC. It codes for CASSYSAGMGDEQFF.

The chain combines TRBV5-1 with TRBJ2-1; 8 nucleotides line up with TRBD1. J gave up 4 bases and V 3 bases, and 6 bases lay outside the gene matches. The germline CDR1 and CDR2 sequences are SGHRS and YFSETQ. This CDR3 spans 15 amino acids. CDR3 residues: CASSSGQGLYNEQFF. Written as DNA, the CDR3 is TGCGCCAGCAGCTCAGGACAGGGCCTATACAATGAGCAGTTCTTC. The full variable domain, in which reference TRBV5-1 and TRBJ2-1 provide the parts outside the CDR3, is KAGVTQTPRYLIKTRGQQVTLSCSPISGHRSVSWYQQTPGQGLQFLFEYFSETQRNKGNFPGRFSGRQFSNSRSEMNVSTLELGDSALYLCASSSGQGLYNEQFFGPGTRLTVL.

The chain carries TRBV5-1 and TRBJ2-1; 11 bases line up with TRBD2. Germline CDR1 reads SGHRS; CDR2 reads YFSETQ. V lost 4 bases, J lost 7 bases, and 7 bases stayed unmatched. The CDR3 spans 15 residues. The CDR3 nucleotides read TGCGCCAGCAGCACACTAGCGGGAGAGGGAAATGAGCAGTTCTTC. It encodes CASSTLAGEGNEQFF. Variable domain in full (rest from reference TRBV5-1 and TRBJ2-1): KAGVTQTPRYLIKTRGQQVTLSCSPISGHRSVSWYQQTPGQGLQFLFEYFSETQRNKGNFPGRFSGRQFSNSRSEMNVSTLELGDSALYLCASSTLAGEGNEQFFGPGTRLTVL.

This clone has just one count. The chain has TRBV5-1 and TRBJ2-2; TRBD2 agrees at 14 bases. Germline-derived CDR1 and CDR2 are SGHRS and YFSETQ. This CDR3 comprises 17 residues. Trimming took 0 bases from V and 6 from J; bases not matched to a gene: 4. CDR3: CASSLAGLAGVSGELFF. CDR3 DNA sequence: TGCGCCAGCAGCTTGGCGGGACTAGCGGGAGTATCCGGGGAGCTGTTTTTT.

The gene calls are TRBV11-2 and TRBJ2-7; tentatively, D is TRBD1 (5 bases). This CDR3 is 14 amino acids long. Trimming shortened V by 2 bases and J by 3 bases, and 11 bases separated the two germline ends. The V gene's germline CDR1 is SGHAT and CDR2 FQNNGV. The CDR3 reads CASSLLSRDYEQYF. The CDR3, as DNA: TGTGCCAGCAGCTTATTGAGCAGGGACTACGAGCAGTACTTC.

The chain joins TRBV9 to TRBJ2-3; D is uncertain. Trimming shortened V by 0 bases and J by 3 bases, and 8 bases separated the two germline ends. Germline V gene data show CDR1 as SGDLS and CDR2 as YYNGEE. This CDR3 spans 14 amino acids. CDR3 sequence: CASSVERSTDTQYF. The CDR3 region has the DNA TGTGCCAGCAGCGTAGAAAGGTCGACAGATACGCAGTATTTT.

The chain employs TRBV9 and TRBJ1-4, with 8 bases matching TRBD1. CDR3 length equals 16 residues. The trim removed 2 bases at V and 5 bases at J, leaving 8 bases unmatched. Germline assignment: CDR1 SGDLS and CDR2 YYNGEE. Written as DNA, the CDR3 is TGTGCCAGCAGCGTTCAGGGGACAGGAGGAAATGAAAAACTGTTTTTT. Protein sequence: CASSVQGTGGNEKLFF.

The chain couples TRBV4-1 to TRBJ1-1; D ambiguous. Germline V gives CDR1 MGHRA, CDR2 YSYEKL. Trimming cost V 0 bases and J 4 bases, with 12 bases left between them. The CDR3 spans 15 residues. CDR3 coding DNA: TGCGCCAGCAGCCAAGATGAGGCCGGAGGCACTGAAGCTTTCTTT. Its protein is CASSQDEAGGTEAFF.

This chain joins TRBV14 and TRBJ1-6, with D unclear. Germline assignment: CDR1 SGHDN and CDR2 FVKESK. This CDR3 is 12 amino acids long. V dropped 2 bases and J dropped 16 bases, with 12 bases sitting between them. Here the CDR3 DNA reads TGTGCCAGCAGCCAAATGCACAGCTCTCTCCACTTT. Translated, it gives CASSQMHSSLHF. Looking up the rest from reference TRBV14 and TRBJ1-6 gives the full variable domain: EAGVTQFPSHSVIEKGQTVTLRCDPISGHDNLYWYRRVMGKEIKFLLHFVKESKQDESGMPNNRFLAERTGGTYSTLKVQPAELEDSGVYFCASSQMHSSLHFGNGTRLTVT.

The chain recombines TRBV18 with TRBJ2-7; D is uncertain. V lost 4 bases and J 4 bases, leaving 11 bases between the germline ends. Per germline, CDR1 KGHSH and CDR2 LQKENI. This CDR3 has 13 amino acids. CDR3 in amino acids: CASSQAGLYEQYF. As DNA, the CDR3 is TGTGCCAGCTCACAGGCCGGGCTATACGAGCAGTACTTC. The full variable domain, completed using reference TRBV18 and TRBJ2-7, is NAGVMQNPRHLVRRRGQEARLRCSPMKGHSHVYWYRQLPEEGLKFMVYLQKENIIDESGMPKERFSAEFPKEGPSILRIQQVVRGDSAAYFCASSQAGLYEQYFGPGTRLTVT.

The count of this clone is one. CDR3 protein: CASSLPGSHQETQYF. In nucleotides, the CDR3 is TGTGCCAGCAGCTTGCCAGGGAGCCACCAAGAGACCCAGTACTTC. The V gene is TRBV5-5, the J gene TRBJ2-5; D is tentatively TRBD1 or TRBD2 (5 bases each). The CDR3 length is 15 residues. Germline CDR1 reads SGHKS; CDR2 reads YYEKEE (reference sequence). The ends were cut back, 1 base at V and 0 bases at J, with 10 bases in the middle.

The chain couples TRBV5-4 to TRBJ2-7; TRBD1 matches at 9 bases. Germline trimming cut 0 bases from V and 4 bases from J; bases unmatched to any gene: 5. This CDR3 has 15 amino acids. The V gene's germline CDR1 is SGHNT and CDR2 YYREEE (reference sequence). CDR3 in amino acids: CASSLELDRGYEQYF. In DNA, the CDR3 is TGTGCCAGCAGCTTGGAACTGGACAGGGGATACGAGCAGTACTTC.

The genes are TRBV7-2 and TRBJ2-5, with 14 nucleotides matching TRBD2. Germline lookup yields CDR1 SGHTA and CDR2 FQGNSA. This CDR3 is 16 amino acids long. V shed 4 bases and J 6 bases; nucleotides not matched to a gene: 7. CDR3 sequence reads: CASSSGLAGAWKTQYF. The CDR3 nucleotides are TGTGCCAGCAGCTCGGGACTAGCGGGAGCTTGGAAGACCCAGTACTTC.

J is TRBJ2-5 and V is TRBV6-5, with D tentatively TRBD1 or TRBD2 (8 bases each). This CDR3 region has 16 residues. Between the trimmed V and J ends, which lost 1 base and 5 bases, there was a span of 17 bases. The germline CDR1 and CDR2 sequences are MNHEY and SVGAGI. The CDR3 region is CASSYYGQGGGETQYF. CDR3 bases: TGTGCCAGCAGTTACTATGGACAGGGCGGGGGGGAGACCCAGTACTTC.

The gene calls are TRBV11-3 and TRBJ2-3, with 8 bases aligning to TRBD2. V gave up 4 bases and J gave up 6 bases; unmatched junction bases: 15. Germline V gene lookup returns CDR1 SGHNT and CDR2 YENEEA. The CDR3 loop spans 17 amino acids. DNA of the CDR3: TGTGCCAGCAGCTCCTCGCGCGCCGGGAGGGCCTCCGATACGCAGTATTTT. Encoded protein: CASSSSRAGRASDTQYF.

The chain couples TRBV19 to TRBJ1-1, with D perhaps matching TRBD1 (6 bases). This CDR3 is built from 15 residues. From germline, CDR1 is LNHDA and CDR2 SQIVND (reference sequence). V was trimmed by 6 bases and J by 1 base, leaving 15 bases between them. The CDR3 region is CASSPGARGNTEAFF. Written as DNA, the CDR3 is TGTGCCAGTAGCCCAGGGGCAAGGGGGAACACTGAAGCTTTCTTT.

The genes are TRBV30 and TRBJ1-5; D might be TRBD1 (6 bases). The CDR3 is 13 residues long. Germline V CDR1 and CDR2: GTSNPN, SVGIG (reference sequence). V lost 2 bases, J lost 7 bases, and 12 bases lay in between. The chain's CDR3 is CAWSIRGEQPQHF. The CDR3 DNA reads as TGTGCCTGGAGTATCAGGGGAGAACAGCCCCAGCATTTT. Full variable domain (outside the CDR3, taken from reference TRBV30 and TRBJ1-5): SQTIHQWPATLVQPVGSPLSLECTVEGTSNPNLYWYRQAAGRGLQLLFYSVGIGQISSEVPQNLSASRPQDRQFILSSKKLLLSDSGFYLCAWSIRGEQPQHFGDGTRLSIL.